This T cell receptor beta chain was sequenced in a study of T-cell memory formation after mild COVID-19. Study as a whole: For the most part, TCR clusters were specific to one donor. Points from the study as a whole: Cross-reactive memory apparently joined, as some responding clones appeared in pre-infection memory. Clones shrinking between day 15 and 85 showed a balanced CD4/CD8 split, and those that grew later tilted toward CD4+. Nothing confirmed that second-wave clones peaking on day 37 were specific for SARS-CoV-2.

Trimming took 4 bases from V and 2 from J; bases not matched to a gene: 4. From germline, CDR1 is KGHDR and CDR2 SFDVKD. This CDR3 is built from 15 residues. One entry per CDR3 protein results from TCRdb running MiXCR on the 5' RACE reads. The sample shows hundreds of thousands of distinct CDR3 sequences, roughly 23% of them seen only once. This clonotype was seen repeatedly, ten times or more. What it binds is not known. The chain joins TRBV24-1 to TRBJ2-5; 9 nucleotides align to TRBD1. The clonotype originates from an adult woman who had mild COVID-19 (a few samples of this study predate the infection). Cell type and time point are not known. The sample was PBMCs or a T cell subset sorted from them (not recorded which). This chain's CDR3 is CATSEGGTGQETQYF. CDR3 coding DNA: TGTGCCACCAGTGAGGGTGGGACAGGGCAAGAGACCCAGTACTTC.